This TCR beta chain is drawn from a study of tumor-infiltrating lymphocytes in oesophageal squamous cell carcinoma (dated by TCRdb to the mid-2010s). The method was PCR. Sequencing relied on an Illumina HiSeq 2000. TCRdb ran its own pipeline on the public reads, namely fastp trimming at Q25 and MiXCR clone calling, and kept in-frame beta chains. Identical CDR3 protein sequences are pooled into one entry, listed with their most common genes and DNA. The sample yields roughly 20,000 distinct CDR3 sequences; around two fifths were counted once. The ten largest make up 19% of the sample. The germline V gene supplies CDR1 SGHVS and CDR2 FQNEAQ. Cut back by 3 bases and 8 bases, the V and J ends lie 16 bases apart. The CDR3 starts with the cysteine, ends with the phenylalanine, and has 14 residues. Just the 42-base CDR3 DNA is kept, in frame starting at base 1. Concerning this clonotype itself: It lacks a known antigen. Base qualities are missing; no much larger clone stands one base away.

The sample comprised esophageal tumor tissue. The TCR sequence derives from a male donor with esophageal squamous cell carcinoma. The chain links TRBV7-8 with TRBJ1-1; the D gene remains uncertain. The CDR3 corresponds to CASSFMAGPKEAFF. The DNA sequence is as follows: TGTGCCAGCAGCTTTATGGCAGGCCCAAAAGAAGCTTTCTTT.